Described below is a single T cell receptor (beta chain) sequence and its context. Its antigen is undetermined. This record belongs to a study of T cell responses to AZD1222 COVID-19 vaccine. Points from the study as a whole: Just a handful of people given AZD1222 tested seropositive at baseline.

The junction had 4 bases not matched to a gene; V was cut back by 4 bases and J by 1 base. The CDR3 has 15 residues. CDR1 and CDR2 (germline): SGHNT, YENEEA. Generated by immunoSEQ multiplex PCR, the TCRdb table keeps only in-frame clones and is missing some. Among approximately 160,000 clones listed, around nine tenths were seen once. This rearrangement joins TRBV11-3 to TRBJ1-2, with TRBD1 matching over 9 bases. The source material was peripheral blood, sampled on day 0 of AZD1222 vaccination. The receptor was isolated from an adult in good health. In nucleotides, the CDR3 is TGTGCCAGCAGCTGGACGGGACAGGGTAACTATGGCTACACCTTC. Amino acid sequence: CASSWTGQGNYGYTF.